This is a list of T cell receptor beta chains from one sample in a study of tumor-infiltrating lymphocytes in oesophageal squamous cell carcinoma. TCRdb used MiXCR to reprocess the PCR reads, holding one entry per CDR3 protein. The sample yields 2,500 to 3,000 distinct CDR3 sequences, about 16% seen once. The sequencing input was esophageal tumor tissue. The receptors stem from a male donor with esophageal squamous cell carcinoma. Each CDR3 is given with its conserved first and last residue. A D gene is named only where the DNA matches it firmly. A clone size is listed for some rows: how often the clone was seen (once, few, many), or a class if it is expanded.

v_gene	j_gene	len	d_gene	abundance	CDR3aa	CDR3nt
TRBV6-1	TRBJ2-5	16	TRBD2	medium-sized	CASSAGLAGIQETQYF	TGTGCCAGCAGTGCAGGACTAGCGGGGATCCAAGAGACCCAGTACTTC
TRBV29-1	TRBJ2-1	12	.	.	CSAPVGNYEQFF	TGCAGCGCCCCGGTAGGGAACTATGAGCAGTTCTTC
TRBV12-5	TRBJ1-1	13	.	many	CASSREGLTEAFF	TGTGCTAGTTCAAGGGAAGGGCTAACTGAAGCTTTCTTT
TRBV6-6	TRBJ2-3	13	.	.	CDSSLKLSYEQYF	TGTGACAGCAGTTTGAAGCTCTCCTACGAGCAGTATTTT
TRBV7-9	TRBJ2-3	14	TRBD2	medium-sized	CASSFHGRVDTQYF	TGTGCCAGCAGTTTCCATGGGAGGGTAGATACGCAGTATTTT
TRBV7-2	TRBJ2-4	17	.	large	CASSKFRRGLAKNIQYF	TGTGCCAGCAGCAAGTTTAGGCGGGGGCTCGCCAAAAACATTCAGTACTTC
TRBV5-4	TRBJ2-5	14	.	many	CASSWRGARETQYF	TGTGCCAGCAGCTGGAGGGGGGCTCGGGAGACCCAGTACTTC
TRBV10-3	TRBJ2-5	13	.	medium-sized	CAISESDMETQYF	TGTGCCATCAGTGAGTCTGACATGGAGACCCAGTACTTC
TRBV7-2	TRBJ2-5	11	.	.	CASTWGLAQYF	TGTGCCAGTACCTGGGGTCTGGCGCAGTACTTC
TRBV2	TRBJ2-5	15	.	.	CASSEGGRSDETQYF	TGTGCCAGCAGTGAGGGGGGGCGCAGTGATGAGACCCAGTACTTC
TRBV7-2	TRBJ1-5	13	.	.	CASSLTSVQPQHF	TGTGCCAGCAGCTTAACGTCGGTTCAGCCCCAGCATTTT
TRBV20-1	TRBJ2-1	16	.	once	CSARDQGGPLYNEQFF	TGCAGTGCTAGAGATCAAGGCGGACCGCTGTACAATGAGCAGTTCTTC
TRBV5-1	TRBJ1-2	13	.	.	CASSWGPLYGYTF	TGCGCCAGCAGCTGGGGACCGCTCTATGGCTACACCTTC
TRBV18	TRBJ1-1	13	.	many	CASSPGGITEAFF	TGTGCCAGCTCACCGGGAGGGATCACTGAAGCTTTCTTT
TRBV6-1	TRBJ1-2	14	.	many	CASSGTGTTYGYTF	TGTGCCAGCAGCGGCACCGGGACAACCTATGGCTACACCTTC
TRBV6-4	TRBJ2-1	13	.	many	CASSEGDRNEQFF	TGTGCCAGCAGTGAGGGGGACCGCAATGAGCAGTTCTTC
TRBV28	TRBJ1-4	14	.	medium-sized	CASSLWHRAEKLFF	TGTGCCAGCAGTTTATGGCACAGGGCGGAAAAACTGTTTTTT
TRBV19	TRBJ2-3	15	.	many	CASRPRGHQSDTQYF	TGTGCCAGTAGGCCTAGAGGCCATCAGTCGGATACGCAGTATTTT